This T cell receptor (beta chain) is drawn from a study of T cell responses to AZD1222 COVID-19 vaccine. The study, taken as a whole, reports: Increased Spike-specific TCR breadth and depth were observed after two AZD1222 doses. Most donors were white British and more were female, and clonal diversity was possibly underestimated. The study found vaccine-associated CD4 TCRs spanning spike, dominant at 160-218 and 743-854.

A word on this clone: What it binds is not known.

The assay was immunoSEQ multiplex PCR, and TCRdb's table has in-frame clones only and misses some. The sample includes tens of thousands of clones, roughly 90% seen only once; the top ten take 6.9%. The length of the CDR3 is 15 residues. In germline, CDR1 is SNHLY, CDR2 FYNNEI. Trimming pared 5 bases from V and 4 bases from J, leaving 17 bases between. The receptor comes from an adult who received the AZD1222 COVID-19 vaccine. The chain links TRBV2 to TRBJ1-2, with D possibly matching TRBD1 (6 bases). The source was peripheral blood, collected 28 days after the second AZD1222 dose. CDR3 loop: CASSLGGSAGYGYTF. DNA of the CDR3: TGTGCCAGCAGTTTAGGGGGAAGTGCTGGCTATGGCTACACCTTC.